The 8 T cell receptor beta chains below were found in one sample sequenced in a study of blood T cell repertoires in COVID-19. TCRdb's copy holds only in-frame clones and misses some; the assay was immunoSEQ multiplex PCR. The sample has roughly 160,000 clones; 86% are singletons. Material: peripheral blood. The receptors shown here come from a man in his fifties or sixties with active or convalescent COVID-19.

The rearrangement uses TRBV5-4 and TRBJ2-3, with D possibly TRBD2 on 5 matching bases. The CDR3 extends over 17 amino acids. CDR1 and CDR2 (germline): SGHNT, YYREEE (reference sequence). Between the trimmed V and J ends, which lost 0 bases and 0 bases, there was a span of 14 bases. The CDR3 loop reads CASSLGVARTSTDTQYF. CDR3 coding DNA: TGTGCCAGCAGCTTGGGGGTCGCCCGGACTAGCACAGATACGCAGTATTTT.

V and J are TRBV7-9 and TRBJ2-1; 11 nucleotides match TRBD2. This CDR3 has 17 amino acids. V was clipped by 5 bases and J by 7 bases; unmatched bases: 13. Per the germline V gene, CDR1 is SEHNR and CDR2 is FQNEAQ (reference sequence). CDR3 sequence reads: CASSALAGESSVNEQFF. The CDR3 DNA reads as TGTGCCAGCAGCGCACTAGCGGGAGAGTCTAGCGTAAATGAGCAGTTCTTC.

The rearrangement uses TRBV7-6 and TRBJ1-4; D is unresolved. This CDR3 is built from 15 residues. Germline CDR1 is SGHVS and CDR2 is FNYEAQ. V was clipped by 4 bases and J by 3 bases, with 12 bases between them. The CDR3 protein is CASSSQGSANEKLFF. The CDR3 DNA sequence: TGTGCCAGCAGCTCCCAAGGGAGTGCTAATGAAAAACTGTTTTTT.

The chain employs TRBV7-8 and TRBJ2-5; D gene ambiguous. CDR1 SGHVS and CDR2 FQNEAQ come from the germline V gene. V was cut by 0 bases and J by 4 bases, with 12 bases left in between. This CDR3 has 15 amino acids. The CDR3 spells CASSLARSSPETQYF. Here the CDR3 DNA reads TGTGCCAGCAGCTTAGCGCGAAGTAGCCCAGAGACCCAGTACTTC.

V is TRBV7-2 and J is TRBJ2-2; TRBD2 aligns across 12 bases. Germline CDR1 and CDR2: SGHTA and FQGNSA. The CDR3 contains 15 residues. J was trimmed by 5 bases and V by 5 bases; bases with no gene match: 3. For the CDR3, the DNA is TGTGCCAGCAGCACAGGACTAGCGGGGACCGGGGAGCTGTTTTTT. Translated: CASSTGLAGTGELFF.

CDR3 sequence: CASSQDRGETGNTIYF. The CDR3 coding sequence is TGCGCCAGCAGCCAAGATCGGGGAGAGACTGGAAACACCATATATTTT. V usage is TRBV4-1 and J usage is TRBJ1-3; D gene unclear. Per the germline V gene, CDR1 is MGHRA and CDR2 is YSYEKL. CDR3 length: 16 amino acids. Trimming pared 0 bases from V and 2 bases from J, leaving 11 bases between.

This rearrangement joins TRBV16 to TRBJ2-2; TRBD1 matches 8 bases. Per germline, CDR1 KGHSY and CDR2 FQNENV. CDR3 length: 16 residues. With 4 bases clipped from V and 4 bases from J, the junction kept 8 bases outside the gene matches. The CDR3 sequence: CASSPGGQGLTGELFF. The DNA of the CDR3 is TGTGCCAGCAGCCCTGGCGGACAGGGCCTCACCGGGGAGCTGTTTTTT.

This chain joins TRBV3-1 (or the pseudogene TRBV3-2) and TRBJ1-5; 7 bases are a match to TRBD1. Germline V gives CDR1 LGHDT, CDR2 YNNKEL (reference sequence). The V and J ends lost 5 bases and 7 bases, in that order; junction bases with no gene match: 8. The length of the CDR3 is 14 residues. CDR3 DNA sequence: TGTGCCAGCAGCGAGACGACAGGGCCGCAGCCCCAGCATTTT. Encoded protein: CASSETTGPQPQHF.